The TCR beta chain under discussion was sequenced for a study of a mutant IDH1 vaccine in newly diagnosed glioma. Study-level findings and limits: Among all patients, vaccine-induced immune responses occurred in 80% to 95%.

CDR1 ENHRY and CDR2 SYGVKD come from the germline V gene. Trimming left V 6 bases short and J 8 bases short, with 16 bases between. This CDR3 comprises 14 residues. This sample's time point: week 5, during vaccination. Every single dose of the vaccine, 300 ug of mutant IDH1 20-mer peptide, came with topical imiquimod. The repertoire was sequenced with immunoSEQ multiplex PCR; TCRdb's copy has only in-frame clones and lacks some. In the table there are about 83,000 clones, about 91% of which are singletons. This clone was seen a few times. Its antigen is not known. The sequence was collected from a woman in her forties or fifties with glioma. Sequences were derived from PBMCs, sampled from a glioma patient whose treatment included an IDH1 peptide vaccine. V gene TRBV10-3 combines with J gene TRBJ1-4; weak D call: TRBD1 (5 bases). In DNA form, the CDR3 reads TGTGCCATCAGGGACGGGACTCATGGGGAAAAACTGTTTTTT. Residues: CAIRDGTHGEKLFF.